This entry lists 26 T cell receptor beta chains sequenced from one sample in a study of graft-versus-host responses after intestinal transplantation. Method: immunoSEQ multiplex PCR; TCRdb's copy keeps in-frame clones and lacks some. The top ten hold 6% of the sample, which has several thousand clones, 31% seen once. Co-plating was performed using about 200,000 CFSE-labeled responder cells and about 200,000 irradiated, violet-dye-labeled stimulator cells. Sequenced material: alloreactive CD8+ T cells from a mixed lymphocyte reaction culture, taken before transplantation. Subset described: CFSE-low proliferating T cells sorted from approximately 6-day pre-transplant mixed lymphocyte reaction (GvH or HvG direction). The receptors were gathered from a human patient who was an organ donor for intestinal transplantation.

The CDR3 here is CASSMVGGRYEQYF. CDR3 nucleotides: TGCGCCAGCAGTATGGTAGGGGGTAGGTACGAGCAGTACTTC. The chain is built from TRBV5-1 and TRBJ2-7; maybe TRBD1 (6 bases). The CDR3 contains 14 residues. Germline V CDR1 and CDR2: SGHRS, YFSETQ. V was cut by 5 bases and J by 4 bases, with 16 bases left in between.

The chain employs TRBV6-5 and TRBJ2-3; tentative D call: TRBD2 (6 bases). The CDR3 sequence is 13 residues long. CDR1 and CDR2 (germline): MNHEY, SVGAGI. Trimming removed 8 bases at V and 9 bases at J, with 18 bases between. CDR3 sequence reads: CASQKGRGETQYF. CDR3 DNA sequence: TGTGCCAGCCAAAAAGGGCGGGGAGAAACGCAGTATTTT.

This clone was seen a handful of times. J is TRBJ1-1 and V is TRBV6-1; D ambiguous. The CDR3 loop spans 14 amino acids. Trimming shortened V by 5 bases and J by 0 bases, and 10 bases separated the two germline ends. Germline assignment: CDR1 MNHNS and CDR2 SASEGT. Here the CDR3 reads CASSYQPLNTEAFF. In DNA form, the CDR3 reads TGTGCCAGCAGTTATCAACCTTTGAACACTGAAGCTTTCTTT.

Relative to its sample, this clone is medium-sized. Other DNA sequences in the same sample also yield this CDR3. The chain is built from TRBV9 and TRBJ1-2; D remains unclear. The CDR3 has 14 amino acids. V dropped 4 bases and J dropped 4 bases, with 14 bases sitting between them. Germline values: CDR1 SGDLS, CDR2 YYNGEE. CDR3 bases: TGTGCCAGCAGCCCCCGGGGAGCCTTCTATGGCTACACCTTC. This translates into CASSPRGAFYGYTF.

The chain combines TRBV5-6 with TRBJ1-5; 7 bases map to TRBD1. The CDR3 runs to 16 residues. From germline, CDR1 is SGHDT and CDR2 YYEEEE. The V segment lost 3 bases and the J segment 0 bases; nucleotides outside the gene matches: 6. The CDR3: CASSSRDSYSNQPQHF. CDR3 sequence (DNA): TGTGCCAGCAGCTCCCGGGACAGTTATAGCAATCAGCCCCAGCATTTT.

As regards this clone: Since a much larger clone is just one base distant, this may be a read error. This chain links TRBV13 with TRBJ1-6; D perhaps matches TRBD1 (5 bases). CDR1 and CDR2 from the germline V gene are PRHDT and FYEKMQ (reference sequence). This CDR3 is built from 15 residues. The germline V and J ends were trimmed by 5 bases and 10 bases, with 18 bases remaining between them. CDR3 residues: CASSTGTLTGSPLHF. CDR3 in DNA: TGTGCCAGCAGCACGGGGACTTTAACTGGGTCACCCCTCCACTTT.

This clone is medium-sized (0.01 to 0.1%) within its sample. The V call is TRBV7-8, the J call TRBJ2-1, with no clear D. Looked up from germline, CDR1 is SGHVS and CDR2 is FQNEAQ. CDR3 length: 14 amino acids. V was cut by 3 bases and J by 0 bases, with 6 bases left in between. The CDR3 DNA reads as TGTGCCAGCAGCTTTGAGGTCTCCTACAATGAGCAGTTCTTC. Translation gives CASSFEVSYNEQFF. Looking up the rest from reference TRBV7-8 and TRBJ2-1 gives the full variable domain: GAGVSQSPRYKVAKRGQDVALRCDPISGHVSLFWYQQALGQGPEFLTYFQNEAQLDKSGLPSDRFFAERPEGSVSTLKIQRTQQEDSAVYLCASSFEVSYNEQFFGPGTRLTVL.

Worth noting for this clone: Its ends do not fully match the called genes, so a read error is possible. The genes are TRBV5-1 and TRBJ1-2; perhaps TRBD1 as D (5 bases). The CDR3 is 12 residues long. Germline-derived CDR1 and CDR2 are SGHRS and YFSETQ. DNA of the CDR3: TGCGCCAGCAGCTTGGCCTGGGGCCCCCGGGCCTTC. Protein sequence: CASSLAWGPRAF.

V gene TRBV2 combines with J gene TRBJ2-1; possible D gene TRBD1, 6 bases. The germline gives CDR1 SNHLY, CDR2 FYNNEI. Trimming removed 6 bases at V and 7 bases at J, with 13 bases between. The CDR3 extends over 13 amino acids. CDR3 coding DNA: TGTGCCAGCAGCCGATGGGGACAAAATGAGCAGTTCTTC. It translates to CASSRWGQNEQFF. Combining the CDR3 with reference TRBV2 and TRBJ2-1 gives the whole variable domain EPEVTQTPSHQVTQMGQEVILRCVPISNHLYFYWYRQILGQKVEFLVSFYNNEISEKSEIFDDQFSVERPDGSNFTLKIRSTKLEDSAMYFCASSRWGQNEQFFGPGTRLTVL.

The chain links TRBV9 to TRBJ2-3, with D unresolved. The V gene's germline CDR1 is SGDLS and CDR2 YYNGEE. The CDR3 runs to 15 residues. V lost 0 bases and J lost 6, with 14 bases in between. CDR3 loop: CASSVVGIAADTQYF. The CDR3 DNA follows: TGTGCCAGCAGCGTAGTAGGAATAGCCGCGGATACGCAGTATTTT. Together with reference TRBV9 and TRBJ2-3, the CDR3 gives the full variable domain: DSGVTQTPKHLITATGQRVTLRCSPRSGDLSVYWYQQSLDQGLQFLIQYYNGEERAKGNILERFSAQQFPDLHSELNLSSLELGDSALYFCASSVVGIAADTQYFGPGTRLTVL.

This clone turned up a few times. The V call is TRBV30, the J call TRBJ1-1; maybe TRBD1 (6 bases). V was pared by 4 bases and J by 0 bases, with 24 bases between. The germline CDR1 and CDR2 sequences are GTSNPN and SVGIG (reference sequence). The CDR3 is 18 amino acids. CDR3: CAWTPPGANQKVNTEAFF. DNA for the CDR3: TGTGCCTGGACCCCCCCGGGGGCCAATCAAAAAGTGAACACTGAAGCTTTCTTT.

This clone is deemed large. The chain combines TRBV27 with TRBJ1-2; D ambiguous. From germline, CDR1 is MNHEY and CDR2 SMNVEV (reference sequence). Between the trimmed V and J ends, which lost 1 base and 8 bases, there was a span of 11 bases. This CDR3 has 13 amino acids. For the CDR3, the DNA is TGTGCCAGCAGTTTATTGTTAGGGTACGGCTACACCTTC. Its translation is CASSLLLGYGYTF.

The genes are TRBV15 and TRBJ2-2; D remains unclear. In germline, CDR1 is LNHNV, CDR2 YYDKDF (reference sequence). The CDR3 loop spans 18 amino acids. V was trimmed by 0 bases and J by 2 bases, leaving 16 bases between them. The CDR3 DNA is TGTGCCACCAGCAGAGATCGGAATCTGGATAGTAACACCGGGGAGCTGTTTTTT. This gives the protein CATSRDRNLDSNTGELFF.

This clone was observed a single time. The chain combines TRBV19 with TRBJ2-6; D gene uncertain. Germline CDR1 is LNHDA and CDR2 is SQIVND (reference sequence). The CDR3 is 18 amino acids. V dropped 4 bases and J dropped 16 bases, with 32 bases sitting between them. For the CDR3, the DNA is TGTGCCAGTAGTACCCTAGGGCAAATCACAAAGTCGGGCCAACGTCTGACTTTC. It yields the protein CASSTLGQITKSGQRLTF. Using reference TRBV19 and TRBJ2-6 for the parts outside the CDR3, the full variable domain is DGGITQSPKYLFRKEGQNVTLSCEQNLNHDAMYWYRQDPGQGLRLIYYSQIVNDFQKGDIAEGYSVSREKKESFPLTVTSAQKNPTAFYLCASSTLGQITKSGQRLTFGAGSRLTVL.

The rearrangement uses TRBV6-6 and TRBJ1-6; possible D gene TRBD1, 5 bases. Trimming left V 6 bases short and J 8 bases short, with 11 bases between. Germline V gene lookup returns CDR1 MNHNY and CDR2 SVGAGI (reference sequence). CDR3 size: 13 residues. CDR3 nucleotides: TGTGCCAGCAGCAATGAGGGGTATTCACCCCTCCACTTT. Encoded protein: CASSNEGYSPLHF.

V and J are TRBV11-2 and TRBJ1-4; D is ambiguous. There are 16 residues in the CDR3. V was trimmed by 5 bases and J by 0 bases, leaving 13 bases between them. CDR1 is SGHAT, CDR2 FQNNGV, per germline. The CDR3 reads CASSPGWDATNEKLFF. The CDR3 DNA follows: TGTGCCAGCAGCCCCGGGTGGGATGCAACTAATGAAAAACTGTTTTTT.

The chain joins TRBV5-5 to TRBJ1-2, with D perhaps TRBD1 (6 bases). Germline loops: CDR1 SGHKS, CDR2 YYEKEE (reference sequence). The CDR3 is 12 residues long. Trimming took 0 bases from V and 8 from J, leaving 8 bases between them. CDR3 loop: CASSLAGGGYTF. The DNA for the CDR3 is TGTGCCAGCAGCTTGGCCGGGGGCGGCTACACCTTC. The variable domain in full, with the rest retrieved from reference TRBV5-5 and TRBJ1-2, is DAGVTQSPTHLIKTRGQQVTLRCSPISGHKSVSWYQQVLGQGPQFIFQYYEKEERGRGNFPDRFSARQFPNYSSELNVNALLLGDSALYLCASSLAGGGYTFGSGTRLTVV.

This clone has only a few counts. A read error may produce the germline difference seen at one junction end. This rearrangement joins TRBV4-1 to TRBJ1-2; no firm D call. CDR1 is MGHRA and CDR2 is YSYEKL in the germline V gene. The CDR3 loop spans 14 amino acids. In DNA form, the CDR3 reads TGTGCCAGCAGTCATTTTGGAGGCGGGTATGGCTACACCTTC. Its translation is CASSHFGGGYGYTF.

The chain has TRBV6-5 and TRBJ1-5, with 8 positions matching TRBD1. V lost 2 bases to trimming and J lost 5 bases; unmatched junction nucleotides: 5. Germline values: CDR1 MNHEY, CDR2 SVGAGI. This CDR3 comprises 15 residues. The CDR3 DNA follows: TGTGCCAGCAGTTACGGGACAGGTGGCCATCAGCCCCAGCATTTT. Translated: CASSYGTGGHQPQHF.

This clone was seen a few times. This rearrangement joins TRBV7-9 to TRBJ1-1; D is uncertain. Germline V gene sequence: CDR1 SEHNR, CDR2 FQNEAQ (reference sequence). The V end was cut by 2 bases, the J end by 4 bases, with 23 bases between. The CDR3 consists of 18 residues. In nucleotides, the CDR3 is TGTGCCAGCAGCTTAACGTTCGAGTCGACGATTTTGCGCACTGAAGCTTTCTTT. Protein sequence: CASSLTFESTILRTEAFF.

This chain joins TRBV10-3 and TRBJ2-5; perhaps TRBD1 as D (5 bases). CDR1 and CDR2 (germline): ENHRY, SYGVKD. The ends were cut back, 1 base at V and 3 bases at J, with 24 bases in the middle. The CDR3 totals 19 residues. The CDR3 bases are TGTGCCATCAGTGAGTTGGGGTGGGCAGGACATAATTCGGAAGAGACCCAGTACTTC. Translating gives CAISELGWAGHNSEETQYF.

V usage is TRBV4-1 and J usage is TRBJ1-2; a possible D gene is TRBD1 (5 bases). CDR3 length equals 16 residues. Germline assignment: CDR1 MGHRA and CDR2 YSYEKL. V shed 1 base and J shed 0 bases, with 12 bases lying between them. CDR3 residues: CASSQVPRGPNYGYTF. CDR3 sequence (DNA): TGCGCCAGCAGCCAAGTACCTAGGGGCCCTAACTATGGCTACACCTTC.

This clone was detected a few times. The V gene is TRBV18, the J gene TRBJ2-6; D not resolved. CDR1 is KGHSH, CDR2 LQKENI, per germline. The CDR3 loop spans 17 amino acids. The ends were cut back, 5 bases at V and 0 bases at J, with 14 bases in the middle. CDR3 in DNA: TGTGCCAGCTCATCCCCTTGCGGTTACTCTGGGGCCAACGTCCTGACTTTC. Its protein product is CASSSPCGYSGANVLTF.

In the case of this clone: A far larger clone is only one base removed, so a read error is likely. The missing conserved phenylalanine or tryptophan at the end of this CDR3 makes a read error likely. The gene calls are TRBV7-3 and TRBJ2-7; 11 positions match TRBD1. This CDR3 is 15 amino acids long. CDR1 and CDR2 (germline): SGHTA, FQGTGA. V trimming: 2 bases; J trimming: 3 bases; junction bases outside the gene matches: 3. DNA of the CDR3: TGTGCCAGCAGCTTAGGGACAGGGGGAATCTACGAGCAGTACCTC. It specifies CASSLGTGGIYEQYL.

This clone is termed medium-sized. This rearrangement joins TRBV4-1 to TRBJ2-7, with D possibly being TRBD1 (5 bases). The CDR3 extends over 14 amino acids. Trimming cost V 3 bases and J 3 bases, with 12 bases left between them. CDR1 and CDR2 from the germline V gene are MGHRA and YSYEKL. In nucleotides, the CDR3 is TGCGCCAGCAGCCATGCCCAGGGAATCTACGAGCAGTACTTC. Encoded protein: CASSHAQGIYEQYF.

This clone ranks as medium-sized. The chain has TRBV13 and TRBJ2-7, with D maybe TRBD1 (5 bases). The length of the CDR3 is 14 residues. CDR1 and CDR2 (germline): PRHDT, FYEKMQ (reference sequence). Between the trimmed V and J ends, which lost 1 base and 7 bases, there was a span of 14 bases. The CDR3 reads CASSLEGKLEEQYF. The CDR3 DNA reads as TGTGCCAGCAGCTTAGAGGGGAAGCTGGAAGAGCAGTACTTC.